Given below is one TCR beta chain in context. The sample is drawn from a study of blood T cell repertoires in COVID-19. Per the study methods: How many nucleated cells were present was estimated from reference gene primer amplification. TCRdb's table, derived via immunoSEQ multiplex PCR, lists solely in-frame clones and lacks some. V and J calls and clone size are those listed in that table; D and trimming were worked out from the DNA. The sample yields about 150,000 clones, 70% to 90% seen once. This CDR3 is built from 15 residues. Germline V CDR1 and CDR2: MDHEN, SYDVKM. V lost 2 bases, J lost 5 bases, and 6 bases stayed unmatched.

Sample: peripheral blood. The sequence was collected from a woman in her seventies with acute or convalescent COVID-19. V is TRBV28 and J is TRBJ1-5; 7 nucleotides align to TRBD1. Here the CDR3 reads CASSLGPQGYQPQHF. The CDR3 DNA follows: TGTGCCAGCAGTTTAGGCCCACAGGGGTATCAGCCCCAGCATTTT.